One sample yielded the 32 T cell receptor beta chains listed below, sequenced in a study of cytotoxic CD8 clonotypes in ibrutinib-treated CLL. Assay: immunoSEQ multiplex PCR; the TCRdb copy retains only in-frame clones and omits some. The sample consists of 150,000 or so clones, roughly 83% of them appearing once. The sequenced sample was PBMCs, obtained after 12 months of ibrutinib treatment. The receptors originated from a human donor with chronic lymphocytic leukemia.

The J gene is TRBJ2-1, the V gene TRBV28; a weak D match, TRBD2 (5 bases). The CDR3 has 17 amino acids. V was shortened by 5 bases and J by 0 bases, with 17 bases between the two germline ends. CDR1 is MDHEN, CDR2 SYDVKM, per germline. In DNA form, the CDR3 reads TGTGCCAGCAGTCCGCAGGACTCGGGAAACTCCTACAATGAGCAGTTCTTC. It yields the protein CASSPQDSGNSYNEQFF.

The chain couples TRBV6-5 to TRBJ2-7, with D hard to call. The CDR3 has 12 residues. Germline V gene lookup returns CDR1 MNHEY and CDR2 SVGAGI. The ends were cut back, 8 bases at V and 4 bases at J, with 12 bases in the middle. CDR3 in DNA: TGTGCCAGCTTCGGGTCGTCTTACGAGCAGTACTTC. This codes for CASFGSSYEQYF.

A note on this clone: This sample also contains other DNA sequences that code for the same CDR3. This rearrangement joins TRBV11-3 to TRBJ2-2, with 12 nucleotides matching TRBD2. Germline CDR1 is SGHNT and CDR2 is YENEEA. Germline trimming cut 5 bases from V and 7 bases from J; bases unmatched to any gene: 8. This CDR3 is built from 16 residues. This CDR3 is CASSPRTSGMFGELFF. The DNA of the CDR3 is TGTGCCAGCAGCCCTCGGACTAGCGGGATGTTCGGGGAGCTGTTTTTT. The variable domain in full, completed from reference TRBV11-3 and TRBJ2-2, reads EAGVVQSPRYKIIEKKQPVAFWCNPISGHNTLYWYLQNLGQGPELLIRYENEEAVDDSQLPKDRFSAERLKGVDSTLKIQPAELGDSAVYLCASSPRTSGMFGELFFGEGSRLTVL.

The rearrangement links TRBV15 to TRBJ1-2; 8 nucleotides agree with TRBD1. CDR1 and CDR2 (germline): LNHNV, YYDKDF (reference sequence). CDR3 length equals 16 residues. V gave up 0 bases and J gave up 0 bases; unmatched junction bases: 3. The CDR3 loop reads CATSREGTGPNYGYTF. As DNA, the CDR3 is TGTGCCACCAGCAGAGAAGGGACAGGACCTAACTATGGCTACACCTTC. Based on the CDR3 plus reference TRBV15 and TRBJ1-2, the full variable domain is DAMVIQNPRYQVTQFGKPVTLSCSQTLNHNVMYWYQQKSSQAPKLLFHYYDKDFNNEADTPDNFQSRRPNTSFCFLDIRSPGLGDTAMYLCATSREGTGPNYGYTFGSGTRLTVV.

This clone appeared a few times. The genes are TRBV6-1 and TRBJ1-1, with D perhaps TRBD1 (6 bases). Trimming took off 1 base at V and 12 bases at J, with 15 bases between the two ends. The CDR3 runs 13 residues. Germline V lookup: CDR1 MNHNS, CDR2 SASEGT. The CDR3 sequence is CASSEGTAGRTFF. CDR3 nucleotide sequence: TGTGCCAGCAGTGAAGGGACAGCCGGTCGTACTTTCTTT.

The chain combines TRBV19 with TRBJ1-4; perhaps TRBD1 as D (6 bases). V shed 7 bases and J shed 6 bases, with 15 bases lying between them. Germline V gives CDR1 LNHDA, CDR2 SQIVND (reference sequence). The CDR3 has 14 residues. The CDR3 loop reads CASTSRGRDEKLFF. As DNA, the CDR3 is TGTGCCAGTACATCCAGGGGACGAGATGAAAAACTGTTTTTT.

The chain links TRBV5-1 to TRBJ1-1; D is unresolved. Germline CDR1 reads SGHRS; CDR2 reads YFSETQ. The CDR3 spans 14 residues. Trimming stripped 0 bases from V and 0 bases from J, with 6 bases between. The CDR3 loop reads CASSLALLNTEAFF. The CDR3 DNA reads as TGCGCCAGCAGCTTGGCGCTGTTGAACACTGAAGCTTTCTTT.

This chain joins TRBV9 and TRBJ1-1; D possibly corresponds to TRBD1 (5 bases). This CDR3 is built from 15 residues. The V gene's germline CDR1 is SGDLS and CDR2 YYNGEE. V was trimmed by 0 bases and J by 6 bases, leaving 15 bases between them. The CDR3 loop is CASSVDGTLGAEAFF. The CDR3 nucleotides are TGTGCCAGCAGCGTAGATGGGACTTTAGGGGCTGAAGCTTTCTTT.

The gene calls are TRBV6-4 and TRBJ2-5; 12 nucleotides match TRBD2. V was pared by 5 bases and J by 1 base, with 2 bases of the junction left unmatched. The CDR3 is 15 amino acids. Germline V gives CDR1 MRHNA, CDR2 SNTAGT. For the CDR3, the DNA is TGTGCCAGCAGTCGGACTAGCGGGGCCCAAGAGACCCAGTACTTC. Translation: CASSRTSGAQETQYF.

CDR3 sequence: CASSVDSGIYNEQFF. The CDR3 nucleotides are TGTGCCAGCAGCGTAGATAGCGGGATTTACAATGAGCAGTTCTTC. This chain uses TRBV9 with TRBJ2-1; TRBD2 agrees at 8 bases. The germline CDR1 and CDR2 sequences are SGDLS and YYNGEE. V dropped 0 bases and J dropped 4; count of bases not matched to a gene: 3. This CDR3 is built from 15 residues. The full variable domain, in which reference TRBV9 and TRBJ2-1 provide the parts outside the CDR3, is DSGVTQTPKHLITATGQRVTLRCSPRSGDLSVYWYQQSLDQGLQFLIQYYNGEERAKGNILERFSAQQFPDLHSELNLSSLELGDSALYFCASSVDSGIYNEQFFGPGTRLTVL.

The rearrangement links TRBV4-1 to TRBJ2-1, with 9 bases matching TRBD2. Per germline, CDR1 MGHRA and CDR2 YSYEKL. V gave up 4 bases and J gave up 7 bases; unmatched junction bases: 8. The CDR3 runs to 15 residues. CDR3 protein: CASSRLAVNGNEQFF. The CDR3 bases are TGCGCCAGCAGCCGACTAGCGGTCAATGGGAATGAGCAGTTCTTC.

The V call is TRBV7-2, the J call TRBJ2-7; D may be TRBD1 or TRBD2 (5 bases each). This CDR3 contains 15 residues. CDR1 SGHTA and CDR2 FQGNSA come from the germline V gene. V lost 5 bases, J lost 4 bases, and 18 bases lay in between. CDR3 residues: CASSPGGALQYEQYF. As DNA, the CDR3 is TGTGCCAGCAGCCCTGGGGGAGCCCTCCAGTACGAGCAGTACTTC. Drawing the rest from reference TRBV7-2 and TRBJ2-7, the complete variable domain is GAGVSQSPSNKVTEKGKDVELRCDPISGHTALYWYRQSLGQGLEFLIYFQGNSAPDKSGLPSDRFSAERTGGSVSTLTIQRTQQEDSAVYLCASSPGGALQYEQYFGPGTRLTVT.

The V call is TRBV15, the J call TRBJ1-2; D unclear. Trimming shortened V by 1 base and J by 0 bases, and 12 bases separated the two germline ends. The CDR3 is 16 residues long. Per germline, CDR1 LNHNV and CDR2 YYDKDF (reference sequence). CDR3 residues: CATSRVFANSNYGYTF. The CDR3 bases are TGTGCCACCAGCAGAGTCTTTGCCAACTCTAACTATGGCTACACCTTC.

The CDR3 DNA reads TGTGCCAGCAGTTTAAACCAAGAGACCCAGTACTTC. This encodes CASSLNQETQYF. The chain has TRBV7-9 and TRBJ2-5; D unclear. The CDR3 contains 12 residues. The V and J ends lost 6 bases and 0 bases respectively, with 5 bases between them. Germline V gene sequence: CDR1 SEHNR, CDR2 FQNEAQ (reference sequence).

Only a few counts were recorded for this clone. The CDR3 is CASSLAGNNEQFF. The CDR3 DNA follows: TGCGCCAGCAGCTTGGCCGGGAACAATGAGCAGTTCTTC. This chain connects TRBV5-1 to TRBJ2-1; D perhaps matches TRBD2 (5 bases). Germline lookup yields CDR1 SGHRS and CDR2 YFSETQ. The CDR3 extends over 13 amino acids. Deletions cut 0 bases from V and 5 bases from J, with 6 bases between.

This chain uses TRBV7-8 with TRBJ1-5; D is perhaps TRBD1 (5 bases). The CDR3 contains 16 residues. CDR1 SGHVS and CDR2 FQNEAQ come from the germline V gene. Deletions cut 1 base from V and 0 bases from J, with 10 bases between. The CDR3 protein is CASSLVGVNSNQPQHF. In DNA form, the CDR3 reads TGTGCCAGCAGCTTAGTAGGGGTGAATAGCAATCAGCCCCAGCATTTT.

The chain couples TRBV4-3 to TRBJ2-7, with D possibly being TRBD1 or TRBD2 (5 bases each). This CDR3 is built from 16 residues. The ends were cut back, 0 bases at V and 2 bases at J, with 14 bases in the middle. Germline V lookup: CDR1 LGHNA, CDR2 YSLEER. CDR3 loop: CASSQDWGRVTYEQYF. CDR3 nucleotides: TGCGCCAGCAGCCAAGATTGGGGACGGGTGACCTACGAGCAGTACTTC.

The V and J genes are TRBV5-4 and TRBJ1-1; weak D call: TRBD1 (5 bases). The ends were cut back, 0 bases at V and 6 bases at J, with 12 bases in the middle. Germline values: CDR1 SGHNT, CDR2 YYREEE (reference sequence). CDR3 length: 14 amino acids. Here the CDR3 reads CASSLDQGRAEAFF. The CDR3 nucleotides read TGTGCCAGCAGCTTGGATCAGGGTAGAGCTGAAGCTTTCTTT. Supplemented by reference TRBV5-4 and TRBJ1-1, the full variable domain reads ETGVTQSPTHLIKTRGQQVTLRCSSQSGHNTVSWYQQALGQGPQFIFQYYREEENGRGNFPPRFSGLQFPNYSSELNVNALELDDSALYLCASSLDQGRAEAFFGQGTRLTVV.

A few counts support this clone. This CDR3 is CASSPPWDRGLGYTF. Written as DNA, the CDR3 is TGTGCCAGCAGCCCGCCCTGGGACAGGGGGCTGGGCTACACCTTC. J is TRBJ1-2 and V is TRBV4-2; TRBD1 matches 12 bases. The V gene end was trimmed by 4 bases and the J gene end by 8 bases; junction bases not matched to a gene: 8. This CDR3 comprises 15 residues. The germline V gene encodes CDR1 LGHNA and CDR2 YNFKEQ.

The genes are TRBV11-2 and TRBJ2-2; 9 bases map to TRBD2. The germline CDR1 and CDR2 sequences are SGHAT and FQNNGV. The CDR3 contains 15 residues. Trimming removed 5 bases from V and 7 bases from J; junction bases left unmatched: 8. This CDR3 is CASSPEGLAGGELFF. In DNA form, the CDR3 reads TGTGCCAGCAGCCCAGAGGGACTAGCTGGCGGGGAGCTGTTTTTT.

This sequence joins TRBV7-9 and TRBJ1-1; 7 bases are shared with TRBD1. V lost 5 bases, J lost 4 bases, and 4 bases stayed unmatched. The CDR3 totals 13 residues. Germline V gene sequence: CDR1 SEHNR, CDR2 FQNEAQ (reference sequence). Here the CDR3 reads CASSRQGGTEAFF. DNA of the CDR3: TGTGCCAGCAGCAGACAGGGCGGCACTGAAGCTTTCTTT. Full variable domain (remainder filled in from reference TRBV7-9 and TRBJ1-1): DTGVSQNPRHKITKRGQNVTFRCDPISEHNRLYWYRQTLGQGPEFLTYFQNEAQLEKSRLLSDRFSAERPKGSFSTLEIQRTEQGDSAMYLCASSRQGGTEAFFGQGTRLTVV.

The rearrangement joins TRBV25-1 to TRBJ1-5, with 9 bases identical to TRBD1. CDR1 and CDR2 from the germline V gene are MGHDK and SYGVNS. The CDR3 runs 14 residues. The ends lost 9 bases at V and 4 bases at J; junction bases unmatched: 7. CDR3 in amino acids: CARFQQGANQPQHF. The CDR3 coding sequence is TGTGCCAGGTTTCAACAGGGGGCGAATCAGCCCCAGCATTTT. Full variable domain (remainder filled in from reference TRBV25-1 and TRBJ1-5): EADIYQTPRYLVIGTGKKITLECSQTMGHDKMYWYQQDPGMELHLIHYSYGVNSTEKGDLSSESTVSRIRTEHFPLTLESARPSHTSQYLCARFQQGANQPQHFGDGTRLSIL.

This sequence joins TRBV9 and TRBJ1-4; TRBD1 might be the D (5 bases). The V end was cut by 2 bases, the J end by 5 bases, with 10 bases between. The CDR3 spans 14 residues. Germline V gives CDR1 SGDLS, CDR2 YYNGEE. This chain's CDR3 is CASSVGVYNEKLFF. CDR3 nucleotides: TGTGCCAGCAGCGTGGGGGTTTACAATGAAAAACTGTTTTTT.

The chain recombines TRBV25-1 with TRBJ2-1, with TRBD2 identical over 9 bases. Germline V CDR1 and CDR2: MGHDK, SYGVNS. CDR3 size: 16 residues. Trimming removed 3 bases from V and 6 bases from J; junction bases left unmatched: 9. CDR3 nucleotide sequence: TGTGCCAGCAGTGAGGTAGGGCTAGCGGGAACCAATGAGCAGTTCTTC. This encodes CASSEVGLAGTNEQFF.

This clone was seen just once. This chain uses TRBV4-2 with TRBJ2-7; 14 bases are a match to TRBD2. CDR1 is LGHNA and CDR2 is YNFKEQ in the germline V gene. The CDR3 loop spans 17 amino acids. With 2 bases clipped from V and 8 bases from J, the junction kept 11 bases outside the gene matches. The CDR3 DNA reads TGTGCCAGCAGCCAATTCAGAACGGGACTAGCGGGAGCTAAGCAGTACTTC. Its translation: CASSQFRTGLAGAKQYF.

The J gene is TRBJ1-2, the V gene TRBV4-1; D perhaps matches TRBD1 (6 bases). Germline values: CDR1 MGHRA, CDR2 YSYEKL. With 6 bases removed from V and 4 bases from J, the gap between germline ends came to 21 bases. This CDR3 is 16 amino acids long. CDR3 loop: CASSSDRMPYRYGYTF. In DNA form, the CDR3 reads TGCGCCAGCAGTTCGGACAGAATGCCGTACCGCTATGGCTACACCTTC.

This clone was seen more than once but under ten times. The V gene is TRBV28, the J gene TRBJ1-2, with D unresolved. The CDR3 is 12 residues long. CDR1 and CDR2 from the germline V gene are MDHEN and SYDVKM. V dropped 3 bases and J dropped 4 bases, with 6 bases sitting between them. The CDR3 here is CASSFLRYGYTF. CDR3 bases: TGTGCCAGCAGTTTTCTGCGCTATGGCTACACCTTC.

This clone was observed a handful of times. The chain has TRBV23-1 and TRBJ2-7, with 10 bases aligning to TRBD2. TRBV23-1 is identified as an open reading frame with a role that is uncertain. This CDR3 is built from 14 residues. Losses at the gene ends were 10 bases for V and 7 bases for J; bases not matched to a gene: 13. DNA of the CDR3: TGCGCCACCGACACCCTAGCGGGAGCGTGGGAGCAGTACTTC. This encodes CATDTLAGAWEQYF.

The CDR3 reads CASSLASGGSSYEQYF. The DNA for the CDR3 is TGTGCCAGCAGCTTAGCGTCGGGCGGGTCCTCCTACGAGCAGTACTTC. The chain combines TRBV7-6 with TRBJ2-7, with TRBD2 as a possible D gene (5 bases). The germline CDR1 and CDR2 sequences are SGHVS and FNYEAQ. The V and J ends lost 0 bases and 0 bases respectively, with 12 bases between them. The CDR3 has 16 amino acids.

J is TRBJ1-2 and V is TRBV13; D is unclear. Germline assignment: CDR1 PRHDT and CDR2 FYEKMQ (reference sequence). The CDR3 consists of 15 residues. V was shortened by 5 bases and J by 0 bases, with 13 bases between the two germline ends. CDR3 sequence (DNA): TGTGCCAGCAGCGGGAGAGGGCCTGCTAACTATGGCTACACCTTC. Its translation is CASSGRGPANYGYTF.

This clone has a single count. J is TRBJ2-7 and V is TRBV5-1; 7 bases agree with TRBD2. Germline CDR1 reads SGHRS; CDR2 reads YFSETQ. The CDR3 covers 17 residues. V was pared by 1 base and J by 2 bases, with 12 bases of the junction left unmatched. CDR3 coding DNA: TGCGCCAGCAGCTTGATGATTGGCTCTGGGAGGGCCTACGAGCAGTACTTC. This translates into CASSLMIGSGRAYEQYF.

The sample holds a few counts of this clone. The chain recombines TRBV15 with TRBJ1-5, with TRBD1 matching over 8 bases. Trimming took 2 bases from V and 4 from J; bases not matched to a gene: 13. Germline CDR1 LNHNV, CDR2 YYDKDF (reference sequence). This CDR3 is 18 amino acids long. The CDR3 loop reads CATSRSNRGTEGNQPQHF. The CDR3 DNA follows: TGTGCCACCAGCAGAAGTAACAGGGGGACAGAAGGGAATCAGCCCCAGCATTTT.